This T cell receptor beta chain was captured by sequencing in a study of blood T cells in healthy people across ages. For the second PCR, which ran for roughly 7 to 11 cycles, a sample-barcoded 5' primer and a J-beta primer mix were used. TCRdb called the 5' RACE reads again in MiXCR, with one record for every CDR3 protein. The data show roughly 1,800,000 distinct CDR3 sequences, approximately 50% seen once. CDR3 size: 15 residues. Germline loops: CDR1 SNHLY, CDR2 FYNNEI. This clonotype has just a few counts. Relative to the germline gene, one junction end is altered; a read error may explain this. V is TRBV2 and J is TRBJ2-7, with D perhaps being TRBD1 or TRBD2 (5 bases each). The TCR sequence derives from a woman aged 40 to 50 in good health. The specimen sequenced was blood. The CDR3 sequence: CASREDGAGSYEQYF. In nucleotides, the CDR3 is TGTGCCAGCAGAGAAGACGGGGCGGGCTCCTACGAGCAGTACTTC.